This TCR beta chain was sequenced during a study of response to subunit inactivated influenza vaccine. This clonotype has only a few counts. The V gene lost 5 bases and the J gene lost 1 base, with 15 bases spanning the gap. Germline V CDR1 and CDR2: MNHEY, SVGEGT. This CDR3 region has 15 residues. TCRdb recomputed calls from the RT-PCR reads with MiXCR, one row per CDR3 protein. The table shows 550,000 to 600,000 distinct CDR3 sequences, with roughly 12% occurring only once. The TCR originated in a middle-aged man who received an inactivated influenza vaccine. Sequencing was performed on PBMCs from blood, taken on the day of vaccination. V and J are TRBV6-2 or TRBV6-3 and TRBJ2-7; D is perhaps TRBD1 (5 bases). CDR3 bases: TGTGCCAGCAGTCCTCCCCCGACAGAATCCTACGAGCAGTACTTC. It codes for CASSPPPTESYEQYF.